This is a list of T cell receptor beta chains from one sample in a study of T cells in localized non-small cell lung cancer. TCRdb keeps only in-frame clones here, not all; method: immunoSEQ multiplex PCR. The sample includes 90,000 to 95,000 clones, 87% of them seen just once. The sequencing used peripheral blood, collected before any cancer treatment. The source of these receptors is a man aged 40 to 75 with stage I squamous cell lung carcinoma. Both conserved end residues are part of each CDR3. The order of the fields is V gene, J gene, CDR3 protein.

TRBV7-9,TRBJ2-5,CASSLAGSETQYF
TRBV11-1,TRBJ2-3,CASSLRRGATDTQYF
TRBV11-2,TRBJ1-1,CASSSWALTGARSTEAFF
TRBV6-5,TRBJ1-5,CASSYSGGRIGQPQHF
TRBV18,TRBJ2-1,CASSPPGGGLYNEQFF
TRBV21-1,TRBJ1-1,CASSKQGTDRIMNTEAFF
TRBV5-1,TRBJ2-7,CASRLIKYEQYF
TRBV27,TRBJ1-1,CASSSGGTEAFF
TRBV29-1,TRBJ2-5,CSVGNQETQYF
TRBV19,TRBJ2-6,CASSIPASGANVLTF
TRBV7-9,TRBJ2-1,CASSFDRGQRSYNEQFF
TRBV6-5,TRBJ1-3,CASSTSPSSGNTIYF
TRBV5-1,TRBJ2-7,CASSLGQPSSYEQYF
TRBV9,TRBJ1-1,CASSGTKNKAFF
TRBV7-3,TRBJ1-6,CASSLSTGGSPLHF
TRBV9,TRBJ2-7,CASSDVGEYEQYF
TRBV4-2,TRBJ1-3,CASSQGQGAGNTIYF
TRBV19,TRBJ2-7,CASSQTGLGSYEQYF
TRBV28,TRBJ1-4,CASRQTGVEKLFF
TRBV5-5,TRBJ2-3,CASSLARGQSTDTQYF
TRBV5-1,TRBJ1-2,CASSLESDYGYTF
TRBV19,TRBJ1-2,CASSRWTEYNGYTF
TRBV11-1,TRBJ2-3,CASSLEDSRTDTQYF
TRBV11-1,TRBJ2-7,CASSLAAGSRTYEQYF
TRBV19,TRBJ1-1,CASSIAGGMNTEAFF
TRBV18,TRBJ2-1,CASSPPSGDEQFF
TRBV7-2,TRBJ1-5,CASSLATEQPQHF
TRBV27,TRBJ2-5,CASSSFWSGEETQYF
TRBV6-1,TRBJ1-3,CASIRLDGNTIYF
TRBV5-1,TRBJ2-5,CATNLAGEGETQYF
TRBV5-1,TRBJ2-2,CASSSGQNLNTGELFF
TRBV28,TRBJ2-1,CASRDSSSYNEQFF
TRBV5-1,TRBJ2-1,CASSGPGPDEQFF
TRBV6-1,TRBJ2-2,CASSEVELAAAGELFF
TRBV5-4,TRBJ2-2,CASSPRTGNTGELFF
TRBV6-5,TRBJ1-4,CASSYTGTGGEKLFF
TRBV10-1,TRBJ1-1,CASSESNGRDTEAFF
TRBV19,TRBJ2-3,CASSNPFRGAADTQYF
TRBV6-1,TRBJ1-1,CASTGQGKNTEAFF
TRBV5-4,TRBJ2-5,CASTRVGGEETQYF
TRBV5-8,TRBJ1-5,CASSFYRGDSNQPQHF
TRBV27,TRBJ1-2,CASSLRSGASGGYTF
TRBV5-1,TRBJ1-6,CASRPQTVNNSPLHF
TRBV9,TRBJ1-1,CASSVEPGNTEAFF
TRBV18,TRBJ1-1,CASSPHEDRAFMNTEAFF
TRBV21-1,TRBJ2-7,CASSSPTGSYEQYF
TRBV7-2,TRBJ1-1,CASSPQGYTEAFF
TRBV7-9,TRBJ1-3,CASSLLLTGGNTIYF
TRBV6-1,TRBJ2-4,CASSAVRAPNIQYF
TRBV7-2,TRBJ1-1,CASSPRSRVRTEAFF
TRBV14,TRBJ2-5,CASSETSGGPRAQYF
TRBV18,TRBJ1-6,CASSPFGQAVGSPLHF
TRBV6-1,TRBJ2-5,CASRGGLASQETQYF
TRBV7-2,TRBJ1-6,CASSVQETYNSPLHF
TRBV7-9,TRBJ1-1,CASSSPGGAGEAFF
TRBV7-9,TRBJ1-5,CASSRESNQPQHF